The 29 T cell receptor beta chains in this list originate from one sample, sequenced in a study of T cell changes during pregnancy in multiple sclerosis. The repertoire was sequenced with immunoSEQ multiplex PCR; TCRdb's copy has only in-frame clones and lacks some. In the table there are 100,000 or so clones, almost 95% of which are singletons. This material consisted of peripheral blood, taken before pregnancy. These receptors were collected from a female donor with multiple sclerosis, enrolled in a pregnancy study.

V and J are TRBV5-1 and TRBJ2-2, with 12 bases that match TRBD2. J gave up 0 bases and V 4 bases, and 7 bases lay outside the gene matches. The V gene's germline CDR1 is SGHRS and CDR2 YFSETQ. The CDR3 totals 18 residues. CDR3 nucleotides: TGCGCCAGCAGCCACTTAGGACTAGCGGGGCCGAACACCGGGGAGCTGTTTTTT. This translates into CASSHLGLAGPNTGELFF. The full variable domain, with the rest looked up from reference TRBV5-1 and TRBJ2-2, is KAGVTQTPRYLIKTRGQQVTLSCSPISGHRSVSWYQQTPGQGLQFLFEYFSETQRNKGNFPGRFSGRQFSNSRSEMNVSTLELGDSALYLCASSHLGLAGPNTGELFFGEGSRLTVL.

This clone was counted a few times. This CDR3 is CASSQMGPVNTEAFF. In DNA, the CDR3 is TGTGCCAGCAGTCAAATGGGGCCTGTGAACACTGAAGCTTTCTTT. The V gene is TRBV2, the J gene TRBJ1-1, with a possible D match to TRBD1 (5 bases). V was cut by 5 bases and J by 0 bases, with 13 bases left in between. Germline V lookup: CDR1 SNHLY, CDR2 FYNNEI. The CDR3 has 15 amino acids. The full variable domain, rest sourced from reference TRBV2 and TRBJ1-1, is EPEVTQTPSHQVTQMGQEVILRCVPISNHLYFYWYRQILGQKVEFLVSFYNNEISEKSEIFDDQFSVERPDGSNFTLKIRSTKLEDSAMYFCASSQMGPVNTEAFFGQGTRLTVV.

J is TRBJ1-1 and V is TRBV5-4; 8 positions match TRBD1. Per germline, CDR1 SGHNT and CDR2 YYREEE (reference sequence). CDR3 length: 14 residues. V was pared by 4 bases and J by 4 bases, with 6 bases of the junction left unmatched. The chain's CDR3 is CASSAAGGVTEAFF. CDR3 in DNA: TGTGCCAGCAGCGCCGCAGGGGGCGTCACTGAAGCTTTCTTT.

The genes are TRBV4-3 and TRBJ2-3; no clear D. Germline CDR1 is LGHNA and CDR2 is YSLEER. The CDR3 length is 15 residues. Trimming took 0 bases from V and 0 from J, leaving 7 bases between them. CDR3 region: CASSQDPVSTDTQYF. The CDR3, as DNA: TGCGCCAGCAGCCAAGATCCGGTTAGCACAGATACGCAGTATTTT.

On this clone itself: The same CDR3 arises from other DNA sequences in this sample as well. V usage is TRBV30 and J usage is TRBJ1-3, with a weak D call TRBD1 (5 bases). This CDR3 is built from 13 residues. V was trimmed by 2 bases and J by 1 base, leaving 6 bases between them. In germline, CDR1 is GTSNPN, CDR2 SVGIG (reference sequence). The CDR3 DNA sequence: TGTGCCTGGAGTACAGGTTCTGGAAACACCATATATTTT. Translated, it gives CAWSTGSGNTIYF.

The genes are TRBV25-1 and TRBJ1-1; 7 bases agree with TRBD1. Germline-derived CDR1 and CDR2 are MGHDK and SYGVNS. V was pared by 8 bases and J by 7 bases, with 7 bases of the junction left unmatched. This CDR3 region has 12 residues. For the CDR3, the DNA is TGTGCCAGCCGCCGGGACAGCATTGAAGCTTTCTTT. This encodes CASRRDSIEAFF.

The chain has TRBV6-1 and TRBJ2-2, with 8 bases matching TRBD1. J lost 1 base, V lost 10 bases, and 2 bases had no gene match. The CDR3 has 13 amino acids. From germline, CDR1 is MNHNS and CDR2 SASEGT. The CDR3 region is CANGQGNTGELFF. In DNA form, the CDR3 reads TGTGCCAACGGACAGGGGAACACCGGGGAGCTGTTTTTT.

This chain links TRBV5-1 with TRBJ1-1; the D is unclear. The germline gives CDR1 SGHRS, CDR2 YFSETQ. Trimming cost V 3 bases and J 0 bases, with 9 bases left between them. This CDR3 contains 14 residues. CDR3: CASSSLTVNTEAFF. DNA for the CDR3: TGCGCCAGCAGCTCCTTAACAGTGAACACTGAAGCTTTCTTT.

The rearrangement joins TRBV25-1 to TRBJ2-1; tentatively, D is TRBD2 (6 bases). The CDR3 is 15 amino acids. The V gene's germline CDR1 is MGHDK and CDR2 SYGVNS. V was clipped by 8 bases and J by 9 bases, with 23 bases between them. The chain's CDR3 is CASLKEGRTMGEQFF. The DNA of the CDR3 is TGTGCCAGCCTTAAGGAGGGACGGACCATGGGTGAGCAGTTCTTC.

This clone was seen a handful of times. The CDR3 DNA is TGCGCCAGCAGCCAAGTCTGGAGGGCGAACACTGAAGCTTTCTTT. Its protein product is CASSQVWRANTEAFF. The rearrangement joins TRBV4-1 to TRBJ1-1, with D uncertain. The CDR3 has 15 amino acids. Looked up from germline, CDR1 is MGHRA and CDR2 is YSYEKL. V was pared by 1 base and J by 1 base, with 10 bases between.

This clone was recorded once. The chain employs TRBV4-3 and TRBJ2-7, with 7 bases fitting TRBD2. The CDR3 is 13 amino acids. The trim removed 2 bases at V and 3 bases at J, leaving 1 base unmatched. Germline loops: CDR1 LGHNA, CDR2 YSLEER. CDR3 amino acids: CASSQSGGYEQYF. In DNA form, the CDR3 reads TGCGCCAGCAGCCAATCGGGGGGCTACGAGCAGTACTTC.

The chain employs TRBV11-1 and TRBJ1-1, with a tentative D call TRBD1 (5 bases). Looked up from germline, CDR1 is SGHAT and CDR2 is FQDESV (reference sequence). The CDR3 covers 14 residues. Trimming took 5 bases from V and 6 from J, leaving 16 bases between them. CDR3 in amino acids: CASSPQAGQAEAFF. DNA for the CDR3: TGTGCCAGCAGCCCTCAGGCAGGGCAGGCTGAAGCTTTCTTT.

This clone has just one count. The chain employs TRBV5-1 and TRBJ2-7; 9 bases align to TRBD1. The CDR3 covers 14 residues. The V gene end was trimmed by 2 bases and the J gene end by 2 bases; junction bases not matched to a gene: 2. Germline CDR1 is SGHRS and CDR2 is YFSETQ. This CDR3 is CASSLNRGPYEQYF. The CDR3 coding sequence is TGCGCCAGCAGCTTAAACAGGGGGCCCTACGAGCAGTACTTC.

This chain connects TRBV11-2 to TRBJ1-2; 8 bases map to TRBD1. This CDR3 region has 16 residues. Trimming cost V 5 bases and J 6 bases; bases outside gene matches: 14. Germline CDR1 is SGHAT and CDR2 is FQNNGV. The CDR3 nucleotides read TGTGCCAGCAGCGCGGTCGCAGGGGGCGCTTCGGATGGCTACACCTTC. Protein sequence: CASSAVAGGASDGYTF.

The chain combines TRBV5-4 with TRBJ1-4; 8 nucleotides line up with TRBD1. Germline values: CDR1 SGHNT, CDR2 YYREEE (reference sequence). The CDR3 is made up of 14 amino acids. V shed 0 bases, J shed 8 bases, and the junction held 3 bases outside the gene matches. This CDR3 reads CASSLDRGSEKLFF. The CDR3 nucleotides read TGTGCCAGCAGCTTGGACAGGGGGAGCGAAAAACTGTTTTTT. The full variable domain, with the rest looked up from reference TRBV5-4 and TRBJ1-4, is ETGVTQSPTHLIKTRGQQVTLRCSSQSGHNTVSWYQQALGQGPQFIFQYYREEENGRGNFPPRFSGLQFPNYSSELNVNALELDDSALYLCASSLDRGSEKLFFGSGTQLSVL.

The DNA for the CDR3 is TGTGCCAGCTCGGACAGGGGATTCACAGATACGCAGTATTTT. The encoded protein is CASSDRGFTDTQYF. V gene TRBV19 combines with J gene TRBJ2-3; TRBD1 matches at 9 bases. This CDR3 has 14 residues. Germline CDR1 reads LNHDA; CDR2 reads SQIVND (reference sequence). The V and J ends lost 9 bases and 2 bases, in that order; junction bases with no gene match: 6.

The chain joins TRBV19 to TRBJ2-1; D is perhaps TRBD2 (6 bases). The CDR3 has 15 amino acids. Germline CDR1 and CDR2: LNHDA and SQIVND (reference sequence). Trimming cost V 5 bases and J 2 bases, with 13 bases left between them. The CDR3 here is CASSSGTPAYNEQFF. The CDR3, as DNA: TGTGCCAGTAGTTCCGGGACTCCTGCCTACAATGAGCAGTTCTTC.

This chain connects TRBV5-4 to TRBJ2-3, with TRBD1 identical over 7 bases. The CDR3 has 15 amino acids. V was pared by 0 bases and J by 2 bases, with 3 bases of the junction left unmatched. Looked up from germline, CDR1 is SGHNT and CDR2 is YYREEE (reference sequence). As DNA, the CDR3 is TGTGCCAGCAGCTTGGGGGACAGAGCCACAGATACGCAGTATTTT. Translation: CASSLGDRATDTQYF.

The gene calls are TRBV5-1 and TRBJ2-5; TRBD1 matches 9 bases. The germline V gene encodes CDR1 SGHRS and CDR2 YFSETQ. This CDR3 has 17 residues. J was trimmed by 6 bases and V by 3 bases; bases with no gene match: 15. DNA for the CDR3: TGCGCCAGCAGCTGTATAGGTGGGACAGGGTTAAAAAAGACCCAGTACTTC. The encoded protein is CASSCIGGTGLKKTQYF.

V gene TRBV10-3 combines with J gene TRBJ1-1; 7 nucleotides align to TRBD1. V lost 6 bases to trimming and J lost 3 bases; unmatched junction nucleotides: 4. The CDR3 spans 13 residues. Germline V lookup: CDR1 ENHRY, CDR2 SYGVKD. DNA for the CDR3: TGTGCCATCAGAGGAGACAGGGACACTGAAGCTTTCTTT. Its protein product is CAIRGDRDTEAFF.

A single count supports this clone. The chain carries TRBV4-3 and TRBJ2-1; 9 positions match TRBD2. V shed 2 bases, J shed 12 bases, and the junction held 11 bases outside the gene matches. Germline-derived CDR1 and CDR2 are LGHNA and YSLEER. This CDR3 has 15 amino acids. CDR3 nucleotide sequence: TGCGCCAGCAGCCAACCCGGCCGAGCGGGAGGAGGGCAGTTCTTC. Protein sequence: CASSQPGRAGGGQFF.

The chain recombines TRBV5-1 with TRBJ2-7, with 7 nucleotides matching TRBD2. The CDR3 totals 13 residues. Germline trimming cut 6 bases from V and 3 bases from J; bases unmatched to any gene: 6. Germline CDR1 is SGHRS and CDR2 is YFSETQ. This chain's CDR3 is CASKGPGGYEQYF. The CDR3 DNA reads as TGCGCCAGCAAGGGACCGGGGGGCTACGAGCAGTACTTC.

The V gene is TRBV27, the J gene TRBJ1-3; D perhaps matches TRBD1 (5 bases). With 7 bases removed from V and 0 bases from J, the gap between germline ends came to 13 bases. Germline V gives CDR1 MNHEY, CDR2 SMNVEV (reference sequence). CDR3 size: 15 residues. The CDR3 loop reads CASKGAASSGNTIYF. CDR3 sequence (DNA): TGTGCCAGCAAAGGGGCCGCTAGCTCTGGAAACACCATATATTTT.

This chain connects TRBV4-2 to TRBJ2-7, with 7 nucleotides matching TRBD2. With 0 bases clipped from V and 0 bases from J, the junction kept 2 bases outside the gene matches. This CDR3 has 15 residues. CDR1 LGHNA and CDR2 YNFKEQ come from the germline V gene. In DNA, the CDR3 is TGTGCCAGCAGCCAAGAGGGACTAACCTCCTACGAGCAGTACTTC. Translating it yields CASSQEGLTSYEQYF.

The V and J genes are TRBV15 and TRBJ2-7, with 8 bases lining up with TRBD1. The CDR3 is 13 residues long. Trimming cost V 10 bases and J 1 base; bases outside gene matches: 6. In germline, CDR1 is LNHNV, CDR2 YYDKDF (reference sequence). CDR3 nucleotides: TGTGCCATCGCGGACAGGGCGTCCTACGAGCAGTACTTC. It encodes CAIADRASYEQYF.

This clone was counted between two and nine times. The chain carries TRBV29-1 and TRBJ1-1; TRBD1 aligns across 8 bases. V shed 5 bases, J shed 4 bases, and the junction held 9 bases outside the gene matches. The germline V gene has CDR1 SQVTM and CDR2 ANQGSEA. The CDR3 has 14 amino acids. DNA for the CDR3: TGCAGCGTTCAACCTCAGGGGGCGAGCACTGAAGCTTTCTTT. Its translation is CSVQPQGASTEAFF.

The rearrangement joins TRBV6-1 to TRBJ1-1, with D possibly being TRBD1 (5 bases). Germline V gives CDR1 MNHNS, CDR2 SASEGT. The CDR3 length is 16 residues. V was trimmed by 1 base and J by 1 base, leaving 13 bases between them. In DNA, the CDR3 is TGTGCCAGCAGTGAAGAATGGGCAGGGCCGAACACTGAAGCTTTCTTT. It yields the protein CASSEEWAGPNTEAFF.

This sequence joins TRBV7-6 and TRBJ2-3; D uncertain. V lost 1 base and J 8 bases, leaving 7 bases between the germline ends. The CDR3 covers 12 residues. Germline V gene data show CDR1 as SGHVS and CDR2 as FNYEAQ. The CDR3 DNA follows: TGTGCCAGCAGCTTAGAAGCAAGTACGCAGTATTTT. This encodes CASSLEASTQYF.

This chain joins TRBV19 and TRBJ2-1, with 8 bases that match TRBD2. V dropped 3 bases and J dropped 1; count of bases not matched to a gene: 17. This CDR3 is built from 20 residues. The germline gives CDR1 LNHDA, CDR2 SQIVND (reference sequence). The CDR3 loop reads CASSMGLGRFAGRSYNEQFF. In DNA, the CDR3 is TGTGCCAGTAGTATGGGACTAGGACGGTTTGCGGGGAGGTCCTACAATGAGCAGTTCTTC.